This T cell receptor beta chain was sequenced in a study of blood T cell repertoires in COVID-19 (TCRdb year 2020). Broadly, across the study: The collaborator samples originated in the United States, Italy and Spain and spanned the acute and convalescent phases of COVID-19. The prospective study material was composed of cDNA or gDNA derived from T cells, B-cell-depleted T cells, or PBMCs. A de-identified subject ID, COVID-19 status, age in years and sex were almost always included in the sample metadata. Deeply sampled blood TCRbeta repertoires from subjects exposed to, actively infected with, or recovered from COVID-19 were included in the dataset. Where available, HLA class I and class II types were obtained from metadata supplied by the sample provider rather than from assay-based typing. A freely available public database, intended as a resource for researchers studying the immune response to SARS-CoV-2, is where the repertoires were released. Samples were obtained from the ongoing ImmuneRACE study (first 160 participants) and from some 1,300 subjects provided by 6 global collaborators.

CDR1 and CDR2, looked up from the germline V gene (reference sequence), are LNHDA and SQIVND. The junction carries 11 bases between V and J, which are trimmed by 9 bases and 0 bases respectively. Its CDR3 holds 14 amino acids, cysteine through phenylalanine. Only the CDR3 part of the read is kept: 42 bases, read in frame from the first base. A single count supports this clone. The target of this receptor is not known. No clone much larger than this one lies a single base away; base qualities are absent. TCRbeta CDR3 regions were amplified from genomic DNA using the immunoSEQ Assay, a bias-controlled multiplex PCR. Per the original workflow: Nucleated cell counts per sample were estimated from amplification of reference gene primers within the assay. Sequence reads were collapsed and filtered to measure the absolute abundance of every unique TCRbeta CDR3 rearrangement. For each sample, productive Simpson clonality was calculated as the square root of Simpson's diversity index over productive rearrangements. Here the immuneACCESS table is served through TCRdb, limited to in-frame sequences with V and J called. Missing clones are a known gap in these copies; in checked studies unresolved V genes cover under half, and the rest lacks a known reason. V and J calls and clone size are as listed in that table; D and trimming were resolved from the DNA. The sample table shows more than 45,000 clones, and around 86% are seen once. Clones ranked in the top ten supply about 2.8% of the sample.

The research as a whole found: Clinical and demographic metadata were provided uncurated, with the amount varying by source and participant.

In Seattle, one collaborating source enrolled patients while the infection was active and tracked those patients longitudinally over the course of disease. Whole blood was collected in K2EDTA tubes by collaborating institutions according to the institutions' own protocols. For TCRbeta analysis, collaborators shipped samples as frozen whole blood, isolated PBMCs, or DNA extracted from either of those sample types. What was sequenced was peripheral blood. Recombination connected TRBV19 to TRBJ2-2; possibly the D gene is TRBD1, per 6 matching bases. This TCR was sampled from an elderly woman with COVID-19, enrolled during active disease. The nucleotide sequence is TGTGCCAGCGACAGGAGAACGAACACCGGGGAGCTGTTTTTT. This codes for CASDRRTNTGELFF.